The sequence of this T cell receptor beta chain was determined in a study of technical replicates of blood from a few donors (dated by TCRdb to 2015 to 2018). The germline V gene supplies CDR1 SGHTS and CDR2 YDEGEE. The CDR3 covers 14 residues, taking in both the cysteine and the phenylalanine. Only the CDR3 portion is preserved as DNA: 42 bases, with reading frame beginning at the first base. V loses 1 base, J loses 6 bases, and the germline ends lie 14 bases apart. In the case of this clone: It has no known antigen specificity. The sample holds no much larger clone one base away, and base qualities are not on file.

The library came from the immunoSEQ multiplex PCR assay. Not all clones reach the TCRdb copy of this immuneACCESS table, which keeps in-frame sequences only. Checked studies attribute under half of the gap to unresolved V genes and leave the rest unexplained. The sample records tens of thousands of clones, about 95% of which are singletons. Of the sample, about 2.9% falls within the top ten clones. The sequence came from a human donor in good health. Some clones in this sample may be carry-over from other donors' samples. What was sequenced was PBMCs. The V gene is TRBV5-8 and the J gene is TRBJ2-7, with the D gene call left open. The CDR3 sequence is CASSLSARSGEQYF. Here is the DNA: TGTGCCAGCAGCTTGAGTGCCAGATCGGGCGAGCAGTACTTC. The CDR3 plus the reference TRBV5-8 and TRBJ2-7 genes for the other parts give the full variable domain: EAGVTQSPTHLIKTRGQQATLRCSPISGHTSVYWYQQALGLGLQFLLWYDEGEERNRGNFPPRFSGRQFPNYSSELNVNALELEDSALYLCASSLSARSGEQYFGPGTRLTVT.